A selection of T cell receptor beta chains follows, all from one sample in a study of blood T cell repertoires in COVID-19. Only in-frame clones appear in the TCRdb table, and some are missing; sequencing was by immunoSEQ multiplex PCR. The sample records approximately 440,000 clones, around 90% being singletons. The sample was PBMCs or T cells enriched from blood (not recorded which). These receptors were collected from a man aged 18 to 30 who had recovered from COVID-19. Both conserved end residues are part of each CDR3.

V gene,J gene,CDR3 protein
TRBV3-1/TRBV3-2,TRBJ1-6,CASSQQGSDNSPLHF
TRBV10-3,TRBJ1-1,CAISESVGTGRKEAFF
TRBV23-1,TRBJ2-5,CARKEREGLETQYF
TRBV5-6,TRBJ2-7,CASSLGGLAGDEQYF
TRBV7-2,TRBJ1-2,CASSRTGYSYGYTF
TRBV7-9,TRBJ2-7,CASSNEGSGAHEQYF
TRBV5-1,TRBJ1-2,CASSPDGISGYTF
TRBV5-6,TRBJ1-5,CASSLGQRNQPQHF
TRBV9,TRBJ2-3,CASSPLEGPDTQYF
TRBV18,TRBJ1-1,CASSSSVEAFF
TRBV11-3,TRBJ2-5,CASRRTDQETQYF
TRBV9,TRBJ2-3,CASSVAPDTQYF
TRBV4-2,TRBJ2-7,CASSQDSGRGSDEQYF
TRBV4-1,TRBJ2-7,CASSVYTGGSYEQYF
TRBV11-3,TRBJ2-5,CASSLGQGIEETQYF
TRBV30,TRBJ2-2,CAWSVKRGAGTGELFF
TRBV28,TRBJ1-5,CASSTPGAGNQPQHF
TRBV10-3,TRBJ1-1,CAISDTENTEAFF
TRBV5-1,TRBJ2-1,CASSLGSAGGPGNEQFF
TRBV27,TRBJ2-4,CASSSTGVNIQYF
TRBV2,TRBJ2-4,CASSEGGGPLAKNIQYF
TRBV6-2/TRBV6-3,TRBJ2-5,CASSYAGSGTQYF
TRBV6-1,TRBJ2-1,CASSEVGGAPYNEQFF
TRBV7-2,TRBJ2-7,CASSEGRRRMTEQYF
TRBV7-2,TRBJ2-7,CASSLGQIIYYEQYF
TRBV30,TRBJ2-1,CAWSVSAPNEQFF
TRBV24-1,TRBJ1-5,CATSDSGSNQPQHF
TRBV11-2,TRBJ2-7,CASSLVRGQGGHEQYF
TRBV24-1,TRBJ2-7,CATSEQNQYEQYF
TRBV5-5,TRBJ2-3,CASSLVAATSIGTQYF
TRBV10-3,TRBJ2-1,CAISEGALGGETSGRGNEQFF
TRBV9,TRBJ1-1,CASSALWQQDTEAFF
TRBV3-1/TRBV3-2,TRBJ1-4,CASSHGLGVEKLFF
TRBV5-1,TRBJ1-1,CASSLGDLRGANTEAFF
TRBV6-1,TRBJ1-1,CASSEAGGRGEAFF
TRBV9,TRBJ1-1,CASSVVASTLNTEAFF